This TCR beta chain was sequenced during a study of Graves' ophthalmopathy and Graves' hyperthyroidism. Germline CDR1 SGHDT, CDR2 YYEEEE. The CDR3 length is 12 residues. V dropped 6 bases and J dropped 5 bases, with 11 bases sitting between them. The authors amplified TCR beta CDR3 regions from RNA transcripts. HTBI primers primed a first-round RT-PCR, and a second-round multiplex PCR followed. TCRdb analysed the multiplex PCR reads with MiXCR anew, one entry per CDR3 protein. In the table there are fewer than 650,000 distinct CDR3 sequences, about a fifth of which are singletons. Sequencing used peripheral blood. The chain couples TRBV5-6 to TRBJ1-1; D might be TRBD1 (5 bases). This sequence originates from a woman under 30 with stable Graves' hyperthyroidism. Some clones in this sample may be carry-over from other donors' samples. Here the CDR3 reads CASMRGETEAFF. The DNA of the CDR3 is TGTGCCAGCATGAGGGGTGAGACTGAAGCTTTCTTT.